These 10 T cell receptor beta chains came from one sample sequenced in a study of blood T cell repertoires in COVID-19. Libraries were prepared by immunoSEQ multiplex PCR; TCRdb keeps only in-frame clonotypes and omits some of them. The data contain some 90,000 clones, less than 90% of them singletons. Material for sequencing was peripheral blood. These receptors originate from a human donor in a cohort sampled during active COVID-19.

This clone was recorded a few times. This chain connects TRBV7-8 to TRBJ1-5, with D perhaps TRBD1 (6 bases). Per the germline V gene, CDR1 is SGHVS and CDR2 is FQNEAQ. The CDR3 runs 16 residues. V was clipped by 5 bases and J by 4 bases, with 18 bases between them. CDR3 in DNA: TGTGCCAGCAGCCTACGTGACAGGTTCTCTAATCAGCCCCAGCATTTT. Translated, it gives CASSLRDRFSNQPQHF.

J is TRBJ2-1 and V is TRBV27, with D perhaps TRBD1 (5 bases). Per the germline V gene, CDR1 is MNHEY and CDR2 is SMNVEV (reference sequence). The V and J ends lost 2 bases and 4 bases respectively, with 9 bases between them. This CDR3 contains 14 residues. The CDR3 DNA is TGTGCCAGCAGTTTAGAATACAGGTACAATGAGCAGTTCTTC. It yields the protein CASSLEYRYNEQFF.

The gene calls are TRBV5-1 and TRBJ1-2; no reliable D call. The CDR3 totals 14 residues. Germline V lookup: CDR1 SGHRS, CDR2 YFSETQ. Trimming stripped 4 bases from V and 3 bases from J, with 13 bases between. This CDR3 reads CASSPAGSHYGYTF. CDR3 in DNA: TGCGCCAGCAGCCCCGCGGGATCTCACTATGGCTACACCTTC.

The J gene is TRBJ2-1, the V gene TRBV13, with a tentative D call TRBD2 (5 bases). Germline V gene sequence: CDR1 PRHDT, CDR2 FYEKMQ (reference sequence). This CDR3 comprises 15 residues. V shed 5 bases and J shed 7 bases, with 18 bases lying between them. The CDR3 nucleotides are TGTGCCAGCAGCCCCGAGATGAATCGGGGTAATGAGCAGTTCTTC. Its protein product is CASSPEMNRGNEQFF.

This clone has just one count. The chain is built from TRBV25-1 and TRBJ1-1; a weak D match, TRBD1 (6 bases). Per germline, CDR1 MGHDK and CDR2 SYGVNS. V was cut by 7 bases and J by 1 base, with 10 bases left in between. CDR3 length: 13 residues. CDR3 sequence: CASIRQENTEAFF. For the CDR3, the DNA is TGTGCCAGCATCAGACAGGAGAACACTGAAGCTTTCTTT.

The rearrangement uses TRBV5-4 and TRBJ1-2, with 8 bases that match TRBD1. V trimming: 4 bases; J trimming: 4 bases; junction bases outside the gene matches: 3. This CDR3 spans 13 amino acids. CDR1 and CDR2 (germline): SGHNT, YYREEE (reference sequence). Here the CDR3 reads CASSVTGGYGYTF. CDR3 bases: TGTGCCAGCAGCGTAACAGGGGGCTATGGCTACACCTTC. The full variable domain, its missing parts supplied by reference TRBV5-4 and TRBJ1-2, is ETGVTQSPTHLIKTRGQQVTLRCSSQSGHNTVSWYQQALGQGPQFIFQYYREEENGRGNFPPRFSGLQFPNYSSELNVNALELDDSALYLCASSVTGGYGYTFGSGTRLTVV.

This sequence joins TRBV3-1 (or the pseudogene TRBV3-2) and TRBJ2-2; 9 nucleotides match TRBD2. This CDR3 has 19 amino acids. Germline CDR1 and CDR2: LGHDT and YNNKEL (reference sequence). Unmatched junction bases numbered 17, after V lost 3 bases and J lost 6 bases. CDR3 region: CASSQTPGTSPNGAGELFF. CDR3 nucleotide sequence: TGTGCCAGCAGCCAGACCCCCGGGACTAGCCCTAATGGGGCCGGGGAGCTGTTTTTT.

This clone was observed once. The rearrangement uses TRBV3-1 (or the pseudogene TRBV3-2) and TRBJ1-2, with D perhaps TRBD1 (5 bases). The CDR3 has 16 residues. CDR1 and CDR2 from the germline V gene are LGHDT and YNNKEL (reference sequence). V lost 1 base, J lost 2 bases, and 14 bases lay in between. CDR3 residues: CASSQAMGGPNYGYTF. CDR3 nucleotides: TGTGCCAGCAGCCAAGCGATGGGGGGACCCAACTATGGCTACACCTTC.

This clone was seen a handful of times. The chain uses TRBV3-1 (or the pseudogene TRBV3-2) and TRBJ1-3, with TRBD1 matching 8 bases. Unmatched junction bases numbered 4, after V lost 1 base and J lost 2 bases. Germline values: CDR1 LGHDT, CDR2 YNNKEL (reference sequence). This CDR3 spans 16 amino acids. In DNA, the CDR3 is TGTGCCAGCAGCCAAGTCGCAGGGGGCCCTGGAAACACCATATATTTT. Protein: CASSQVAGGPGNTIYF.

This chain links TRBV28 with TRBJ2-1; 9 bases fit TRBD2. The CDR3 consists of 14 residues. Germline assignment: CDR1 MDHEN and CDR2 SYDVKM. DNA of the CDR3: TGTGCGTCTAGGACTAGCGAACCCTACAATGAGCAGTTCTTC. Translated: CASRTSEPYNEQFF.